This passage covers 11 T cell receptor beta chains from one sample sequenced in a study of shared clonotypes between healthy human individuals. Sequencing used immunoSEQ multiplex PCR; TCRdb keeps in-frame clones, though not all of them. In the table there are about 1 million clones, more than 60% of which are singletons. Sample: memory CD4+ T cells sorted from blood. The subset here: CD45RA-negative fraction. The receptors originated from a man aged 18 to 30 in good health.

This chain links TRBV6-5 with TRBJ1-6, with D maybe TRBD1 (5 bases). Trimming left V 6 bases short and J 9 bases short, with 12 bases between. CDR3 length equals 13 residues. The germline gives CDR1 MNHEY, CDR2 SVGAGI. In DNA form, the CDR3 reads TGTGCCAGCAGGCGGGGGGGTGGTTCACCCCTCCACTTT. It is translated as CASRRGGGSPLHF.

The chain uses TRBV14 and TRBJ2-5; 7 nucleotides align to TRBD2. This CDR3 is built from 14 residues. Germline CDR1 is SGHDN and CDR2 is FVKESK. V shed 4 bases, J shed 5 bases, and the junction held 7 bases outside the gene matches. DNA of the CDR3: TGTGCCAGCAGCCTCAGGACTAGGTTGGAGACCCAGTACTTC. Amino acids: CASSLRTRLETQYF.

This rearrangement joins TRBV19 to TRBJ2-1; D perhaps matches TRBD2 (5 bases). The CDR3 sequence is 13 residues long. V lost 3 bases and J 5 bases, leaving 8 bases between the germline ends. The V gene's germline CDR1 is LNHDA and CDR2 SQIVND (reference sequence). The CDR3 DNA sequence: TGTGCCAGTAGTATCGGGAATGACAATGAGCAGTTCTTC. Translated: CASSIGNDNEQFF.

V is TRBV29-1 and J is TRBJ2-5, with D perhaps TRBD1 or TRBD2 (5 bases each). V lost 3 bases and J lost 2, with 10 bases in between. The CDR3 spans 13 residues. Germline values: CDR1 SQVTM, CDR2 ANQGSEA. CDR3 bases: TGCAGCGTTGACTGGGGCGGGCAAGAGACCCAGTACTTC. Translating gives CSVDWGGQETQYF.

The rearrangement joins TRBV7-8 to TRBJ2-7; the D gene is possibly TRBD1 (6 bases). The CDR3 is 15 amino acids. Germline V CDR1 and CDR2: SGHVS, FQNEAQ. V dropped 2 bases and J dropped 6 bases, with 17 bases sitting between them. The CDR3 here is CASSLMIGGPLEQYF. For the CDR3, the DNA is TGTGCCAGCAGCTTAATGATAGGGGGTCCGCTCGAGCAGTACTTC.

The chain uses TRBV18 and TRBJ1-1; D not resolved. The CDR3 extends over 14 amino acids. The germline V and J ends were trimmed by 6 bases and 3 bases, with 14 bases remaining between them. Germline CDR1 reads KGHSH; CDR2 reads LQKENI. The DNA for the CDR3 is TGTGCCAGCTCGGACCGATCTGAGTACACTGAAGCTTTCTTT. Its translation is CASSDRSEYTEAFF.

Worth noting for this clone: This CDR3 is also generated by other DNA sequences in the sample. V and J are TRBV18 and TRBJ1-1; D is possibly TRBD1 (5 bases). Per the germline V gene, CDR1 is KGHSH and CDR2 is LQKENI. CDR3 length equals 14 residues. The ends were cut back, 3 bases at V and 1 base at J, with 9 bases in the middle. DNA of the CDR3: TGTGCCAGCTCACCGCAGGGCGGGAACACTGAAGCTTTCTTT. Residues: CASSPQGGNTEAFF.

The CDR3 sequence: CASSKAQRGQPQHF. As DNA, the CDR3 is TGTGCCAGCAGCAAAGCACAGAGGGGTCAGCCCCAGCATTTT. The V gene is TRBV21-1, the J gene TRBJ1-5. TRBV21-1 is a pseudogene segment. CDR3 length: 14 amino acids.

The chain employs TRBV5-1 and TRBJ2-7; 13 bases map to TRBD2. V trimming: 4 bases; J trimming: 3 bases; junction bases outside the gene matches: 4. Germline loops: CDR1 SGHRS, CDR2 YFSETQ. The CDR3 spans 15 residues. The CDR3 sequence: CASSPGTSGNYEQYF. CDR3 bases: TGCGCCAGCAGCCCGGGGACTAGCGGGAACTACGAGCAGTACTTC.

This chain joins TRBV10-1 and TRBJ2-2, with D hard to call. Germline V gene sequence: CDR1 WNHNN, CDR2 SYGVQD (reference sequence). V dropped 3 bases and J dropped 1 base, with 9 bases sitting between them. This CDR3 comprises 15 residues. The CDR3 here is CASSDLRQNTGELFF. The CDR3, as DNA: TGCGCCAGCAGTGACCTTAGACAGAACACCGGGGAGCTGTTTTTT.

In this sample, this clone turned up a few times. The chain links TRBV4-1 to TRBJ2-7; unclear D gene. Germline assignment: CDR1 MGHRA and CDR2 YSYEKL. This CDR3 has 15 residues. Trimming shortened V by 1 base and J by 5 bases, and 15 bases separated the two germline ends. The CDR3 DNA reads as TGCGCCAGCAGCCAAGCCCCCGCGAGGTGGAACGAGCAGTACTTC. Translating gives CASSQAPARWNEQYF.